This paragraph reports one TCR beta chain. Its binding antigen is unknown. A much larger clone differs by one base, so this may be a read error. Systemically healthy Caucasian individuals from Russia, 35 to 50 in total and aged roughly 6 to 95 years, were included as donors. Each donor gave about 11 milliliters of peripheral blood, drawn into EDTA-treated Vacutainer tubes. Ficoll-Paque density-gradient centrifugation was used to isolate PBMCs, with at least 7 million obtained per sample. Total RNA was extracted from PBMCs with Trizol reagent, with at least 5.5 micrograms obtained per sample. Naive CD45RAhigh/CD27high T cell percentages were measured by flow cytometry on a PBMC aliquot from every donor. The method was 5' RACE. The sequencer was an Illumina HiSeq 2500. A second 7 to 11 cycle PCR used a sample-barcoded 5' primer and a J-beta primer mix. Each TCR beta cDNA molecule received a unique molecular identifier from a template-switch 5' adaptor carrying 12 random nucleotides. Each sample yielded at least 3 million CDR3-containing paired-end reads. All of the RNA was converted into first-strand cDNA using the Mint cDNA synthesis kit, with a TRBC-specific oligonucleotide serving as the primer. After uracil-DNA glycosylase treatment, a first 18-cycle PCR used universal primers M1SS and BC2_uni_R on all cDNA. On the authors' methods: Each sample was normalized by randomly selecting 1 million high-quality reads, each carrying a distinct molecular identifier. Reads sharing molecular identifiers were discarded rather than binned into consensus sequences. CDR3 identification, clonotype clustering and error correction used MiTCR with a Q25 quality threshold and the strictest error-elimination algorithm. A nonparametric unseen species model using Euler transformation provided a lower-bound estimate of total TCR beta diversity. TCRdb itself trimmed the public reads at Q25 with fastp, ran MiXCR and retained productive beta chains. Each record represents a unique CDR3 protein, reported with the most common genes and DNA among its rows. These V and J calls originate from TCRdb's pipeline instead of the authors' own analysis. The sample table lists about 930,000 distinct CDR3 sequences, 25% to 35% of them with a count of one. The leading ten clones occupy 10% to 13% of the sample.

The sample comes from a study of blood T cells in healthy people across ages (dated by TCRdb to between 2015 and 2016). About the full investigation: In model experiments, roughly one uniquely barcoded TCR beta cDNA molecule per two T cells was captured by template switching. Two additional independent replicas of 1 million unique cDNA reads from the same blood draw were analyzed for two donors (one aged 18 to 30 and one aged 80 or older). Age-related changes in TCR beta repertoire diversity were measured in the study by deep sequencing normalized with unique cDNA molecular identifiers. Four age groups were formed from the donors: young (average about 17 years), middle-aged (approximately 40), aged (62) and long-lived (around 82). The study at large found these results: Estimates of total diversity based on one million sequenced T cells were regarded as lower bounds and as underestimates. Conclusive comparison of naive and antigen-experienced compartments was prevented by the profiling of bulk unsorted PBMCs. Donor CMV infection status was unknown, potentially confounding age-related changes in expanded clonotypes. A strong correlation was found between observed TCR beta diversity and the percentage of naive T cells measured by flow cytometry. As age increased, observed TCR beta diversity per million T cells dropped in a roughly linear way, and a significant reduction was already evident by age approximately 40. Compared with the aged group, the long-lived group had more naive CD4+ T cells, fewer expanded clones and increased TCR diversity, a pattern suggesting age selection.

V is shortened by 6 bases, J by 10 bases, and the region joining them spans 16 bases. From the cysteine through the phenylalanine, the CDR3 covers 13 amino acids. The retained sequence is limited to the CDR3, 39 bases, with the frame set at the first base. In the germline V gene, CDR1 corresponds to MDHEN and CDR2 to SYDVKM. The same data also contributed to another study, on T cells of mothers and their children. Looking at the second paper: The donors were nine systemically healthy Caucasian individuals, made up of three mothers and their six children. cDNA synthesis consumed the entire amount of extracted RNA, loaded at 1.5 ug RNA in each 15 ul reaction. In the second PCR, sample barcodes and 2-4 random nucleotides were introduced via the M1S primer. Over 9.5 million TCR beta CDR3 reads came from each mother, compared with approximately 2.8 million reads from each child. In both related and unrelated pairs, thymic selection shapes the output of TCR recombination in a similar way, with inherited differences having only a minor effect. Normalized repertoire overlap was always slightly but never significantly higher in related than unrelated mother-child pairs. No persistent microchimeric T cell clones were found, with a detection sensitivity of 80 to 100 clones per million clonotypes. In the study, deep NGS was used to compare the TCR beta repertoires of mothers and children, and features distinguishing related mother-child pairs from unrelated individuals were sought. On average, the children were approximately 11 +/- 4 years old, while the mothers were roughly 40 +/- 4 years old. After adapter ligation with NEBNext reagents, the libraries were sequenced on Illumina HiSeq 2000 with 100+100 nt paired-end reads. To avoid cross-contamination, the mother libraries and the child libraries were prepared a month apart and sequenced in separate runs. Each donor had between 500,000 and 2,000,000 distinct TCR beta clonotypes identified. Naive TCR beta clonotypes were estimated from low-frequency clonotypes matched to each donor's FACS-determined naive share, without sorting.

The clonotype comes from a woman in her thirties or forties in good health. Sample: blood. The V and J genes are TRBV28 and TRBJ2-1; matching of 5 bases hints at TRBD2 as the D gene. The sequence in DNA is TGTGCCAGCAGCCCCGATGAGGGCTACGAGCAGTTCTTC. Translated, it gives CASSPDEGYEQFF.